This entry concerns a single TCR beta chain. The source of the sample is a study of blood T cell repertoires in COVID-19. The wider study: Acute and convalescent COVID-19 samples came from the United States, Italy and Spain. PBMCs, B-cell-depleted T cells, or T cells were the source of the cDNA or gDNA that made up the material.

In the authors' workflow: The assay estimated nucleated cells by amplifying reference gene primers. TCRdb's table, derived via immunoSEQ multiplex PCR, lists solely in-frame clones and lacks some. That table supplies the V and J calls and clone size; D and trimming were determined from the DNA. Counted here are under 300,000 clones, just under 85% occurring once; the ten biggest clones make up 4%. The sample was peripheral blood. The origin of this receptor is a man between 50 and 59 years old with acute or convalescent COVID-19.

CDR3 amino acids: CASSQGRGYSSYNSPLHF. DNA of the CDR3: TGTGCCAGCAGCCAAGGGCGGGGGTATAGCTCCTATAATTCACCCCTCCACTTT. This chain uses TRBV14 with TRBJ1-6, with TRBD1 as a possible D gene (5 bases). With 1 base removed from V and 0 bases from J, the gap between germline ends came to 13 bases. The CDR3 is 18 amino acids. Per the germline V gene, CDR1 is SGHDN and CDR2 is FVKESK.